This is a list of T cell receptor beta chains from one sample in a study of blood T cell repertoires in COVID-19. Assay: immunoSEQ multiplex PCR; the TCRdb copy retains only in-frame clones and omits some. The sample lists about 120,000 clones, 80% to 90% occurring once. Sample: peripheral blood. The source is a man between 65 and 79 years old with active or convalescent COVID-19. The CDR3 runs from the conserved cysteine through the conserved F or W. A D gene is named only where the DNA matches it firmly. Size tells how often a clone was seen (once, few, many) or the class of an expanded clone, and some rows leave it out.

clone_size d_call j_call v_call cdr3_nt cdr3_aa
- - TRBJ2-2 TRBV19 TGTGCCAGTAGTACCGCCGGGGGGCGCGACACCGGGGAGCTGTTTTTT CASSTAGGRDTGELFF
- - TRBJ2-5 TRBV21-1 TGTGCCAGCAGCCCCCCAGGTAATTCGGAGACCCAGTACTTC CASSPPGNSETQYF
- - TRBJ2-1 TRBV19 TGTGCCAGTAGTATAGGTGGGGGGTGGAATGAGCAGTTCTTC CASSIGGGWNEQFF
- - TRBJ1-1 TRBV28 TGTGCCAGCATTTCAGTCCTGGCTGAAGCTTTCTTT CASISVLAEAFF
- - TRBJ1-4 TRBV5-1 TGCGCCAGCTGTCTGGACAGTTCTACTAATGAAAAACTGTTTTTT CASCLDSSTNEKLFF
- TRBD1 TRBJ2-7 TRBV5-8 TGTGCCAGCAGCGGGCGGACAGGAGCCTACGAGCAGTACTTC CASSGRTGAYEQYF
- - TRBJ2-7 TRBV6-5 TGTGCCAGCACCAACCCCAGGGCAACAACGGGCGAGCAGTACTTC CASTNPRATTGEQYF
- TRBD1 TRBJ1-5 TRBV28 TGTGCCAGCAGCCCGGGGACAGGGGTCGATCAGCCCCAGCATTTT CASSPGTGVDQPQHF
- - TRBJ2-1 TRBV28 TGTGCCAGCAGTTTTGACTACCGGAACTACAATGAGCAGTTCTTC CASSFDYRNYNEQFF
- TRBD2 TRBJ2-7 TRBV6-5 TGTGCCAGCAGTTTTACTCGGGAGCGGGGCCCCTACGAGCAGTACTTC CASSFTRERGPYEQYF
medium-sized - TRBJ2-1 TRBV27 TGTGCCAGCAGCCTGGGGGCCGGCTACAATGAGCAGTTCTTC CASSLGAGYNEQFF
- - TRBJ1-5 TRBV5-1 TGCGCCAGCAGCTCACAGGGTCGGGAAGGTCAGCCCCAGCATTTT CASSSQGREGQPQHF
- TRBD2 TRBJ2-7 TRBV6-2/TRBV6-3 TGTGCCAGCAGTTTTAGCGGGAGCCATAGCTCCTACGAGCAGTACTTC CASSFSGSHSSYEQYF
- TRBD2 TRBJ2-4 TRBV28 TGTGCCAGCAGTCCCCCGGGGGGGGGCGCAATCATTCAGTACTTC CASSPPGGGAIIQYF
- - TRBJ2-7 TRBV28 TGTGCCAGCAGGAAACAGAGAGGGAGCTCCTACGAGCAGTACTTC CASRKQRGSSYEQYF
few - TRBJ1-5 TRBV28 TGTGCCAGCAGTTCCGGGACATCCAGCAATCAGCCCCAGCATTTT CASSSGTSSNQPQHF
- TRBD1 TRBJ2-5 TRBV7-8 TGTGCCAGCAGCCTAATGGCGGGACAGGGGGAAGAGACCCAGTACTTC CASSLMAGQGEETQYF
- - TRBJ1-2 TRBV7-9 TGTGCCAGCAGCTTACTAAGCTATGGCTACACCTTC CASSLLSYGYTF
- TRBD1 TRBJ1-1 TRBV28 TGTGCCAGCAGTTTAGGAGGGACAGGGAGCACTGAAGCTTTCTTT CASSLGGTGSTEAFF
once TRBD1 TRBJ1-4 TRBV28 TGTGCCAGCAGTTCTCAGGGGGCGGCTAATGAAAAACTGTTTTTT CASSSQGAANEKLFF
- - TRBJ1-5 TRBV11-3 TGTGCCAGCAGCTTACGGGGTGTGGATCAGCCCCAGCATTTT CASSLRGVDQPQHF
- TRBD1 TRBJ2-1 TRBV6-4 TGTGCCAGCAGTGACTCTCACAGGGGGCTTAAGGATGAGCAGTTCTTC CASSDSHRGLKDEQFF
- - TRBJ1-4 TRBV13 TGTGCCAGCAGCACCGCCTATGGGGGCCTAGGGAGTGAAAAACTGTTTTTT CASSTAYGGLGSEKLFF
- - TRBJ2-2 TRBV19 TGTGCCAGTAGTCCCAAGGGGCAGGGCACCGGGGAGCTGTTTTTT CASSPKGQGTGELFF
- TRBD2 TRBJ2-4 TRBV4-1 TGCGCCAGCAGCCAAGGGGCGGTGCCCGGGAGGATTGCCAAAAACATTCAGTACTTC CASSQGAVPGRIAKNIQYF
- - TRBJ1-2 TRBV6-5 TGTGCCAGCAGTTACGAAGCGGTGGGGTCGGTAGGCTACACCTTC CASSYEAVGSVGYTF
- - TRBJ2-1 TRBV10-3 TGTGCCATCGGGCCGGACACCTTCGGTGAGCAGTTCTTC CAIGPDTFGEQFF